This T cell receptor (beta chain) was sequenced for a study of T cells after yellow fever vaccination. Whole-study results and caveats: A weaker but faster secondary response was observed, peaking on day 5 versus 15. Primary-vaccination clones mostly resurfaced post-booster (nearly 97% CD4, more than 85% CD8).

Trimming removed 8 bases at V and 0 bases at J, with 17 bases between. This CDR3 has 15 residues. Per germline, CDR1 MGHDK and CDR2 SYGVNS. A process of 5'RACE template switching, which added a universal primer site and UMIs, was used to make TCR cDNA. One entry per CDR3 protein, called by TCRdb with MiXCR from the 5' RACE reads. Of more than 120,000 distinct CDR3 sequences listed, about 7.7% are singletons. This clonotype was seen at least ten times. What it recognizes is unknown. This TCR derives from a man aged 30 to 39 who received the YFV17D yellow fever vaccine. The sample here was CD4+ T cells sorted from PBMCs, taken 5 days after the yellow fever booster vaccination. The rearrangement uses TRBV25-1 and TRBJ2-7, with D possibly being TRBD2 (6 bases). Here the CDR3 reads CASGEWRGVSYEQYF. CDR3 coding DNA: TGTGCCAGCGGGGAGTGGAGGGGAGTCTCCTACGAGCAGTACTTC.